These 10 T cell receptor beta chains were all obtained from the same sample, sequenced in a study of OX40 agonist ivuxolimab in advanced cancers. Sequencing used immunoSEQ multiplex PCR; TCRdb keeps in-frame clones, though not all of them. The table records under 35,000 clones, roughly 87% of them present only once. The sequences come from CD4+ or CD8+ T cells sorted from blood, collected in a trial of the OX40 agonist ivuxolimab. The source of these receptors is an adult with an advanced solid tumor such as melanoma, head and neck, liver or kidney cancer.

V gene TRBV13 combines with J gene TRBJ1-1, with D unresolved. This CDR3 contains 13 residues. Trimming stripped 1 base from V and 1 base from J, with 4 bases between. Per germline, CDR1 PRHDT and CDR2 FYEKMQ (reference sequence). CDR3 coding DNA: TGTGCCAGCAGCTTAGCCGGGAACACTGAAGCTTTCTTT. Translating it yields CASSLAGNTEAFF.

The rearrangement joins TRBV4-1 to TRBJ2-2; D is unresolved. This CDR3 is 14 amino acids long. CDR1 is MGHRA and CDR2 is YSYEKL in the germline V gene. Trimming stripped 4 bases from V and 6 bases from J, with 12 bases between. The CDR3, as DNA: TGCGCCAGCAGCCCCCTGATGCTAGCCGGGGAGCTGTTTTTT. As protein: CASSPLMLAGELFF.

The CDR3 nucleotides are TGTGCCAGCAGCTTAAAGCCCGGGGAAAAACTGTTTTTT. This sequence encodes CASSLKPGEKLFF. This chain uses TRBV7-3 with TRBJ1-4; D unresolved. The length of the CDR3 is 13 residues. V dropped 1 base and J dropped 8 bases, with 8 bases sitting between them. The germline V gene encodes CDR1 SGHTA and CDR2 FQGTGA. The full variable domain, completed using reference TRBV7-3 and TRBJ1-4, is GAGVSQTPSNKVTEKGKYVELRCDPISGHTALYWYRQSLGQGPEFLIYFQGTGAADDSGLPNDRFFAVRPEGSVSTLKIQRTERGDSAVYLCASSLKPGEKLFFGSGTQLSVL.

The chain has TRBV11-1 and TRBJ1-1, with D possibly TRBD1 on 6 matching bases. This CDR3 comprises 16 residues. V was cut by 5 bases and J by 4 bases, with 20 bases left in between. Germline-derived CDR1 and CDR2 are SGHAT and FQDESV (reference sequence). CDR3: CASSRGDRRSGTEAFF. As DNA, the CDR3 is TGTGCCAGCAGCCGAGGAGACAGGAGGTCAGGCACTGAAGCTTTCTTT.

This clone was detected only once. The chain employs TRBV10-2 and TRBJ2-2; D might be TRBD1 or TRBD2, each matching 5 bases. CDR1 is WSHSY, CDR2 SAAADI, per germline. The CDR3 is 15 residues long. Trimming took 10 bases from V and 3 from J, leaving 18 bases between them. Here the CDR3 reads CATGPGWRDTGELFF. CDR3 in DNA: TGCGCCACGGGACCAGGGTGGCGAGACACCGGGGAGCTGTTTTTT.

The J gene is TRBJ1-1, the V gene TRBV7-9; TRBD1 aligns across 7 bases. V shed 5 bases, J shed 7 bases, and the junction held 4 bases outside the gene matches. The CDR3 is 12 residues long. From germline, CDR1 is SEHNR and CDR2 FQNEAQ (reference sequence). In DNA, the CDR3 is TGTGCCAGCAGCCAAGGGGGCGGTGAAGCTTTCTTT. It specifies CASSQGGGEAFF. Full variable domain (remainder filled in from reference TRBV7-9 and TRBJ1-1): DTGVSQNPRHKITKRGQNVTFRCDPISEHNRLYWYRQTLGQGPEFLTYFQNEAQLEKSRLLSDRFSAERPKGSFSTLEIQRTEQGDSAMYLCASSQGGGEAFFGQGTRLTVV.

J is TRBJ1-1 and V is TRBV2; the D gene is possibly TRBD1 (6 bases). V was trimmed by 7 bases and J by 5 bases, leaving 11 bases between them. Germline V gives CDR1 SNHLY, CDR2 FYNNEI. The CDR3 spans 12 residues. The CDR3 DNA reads TGTGCCAGCACAGGGGCGATTACTGAAGCTTTCTTT. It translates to CASTGAITEAFF.

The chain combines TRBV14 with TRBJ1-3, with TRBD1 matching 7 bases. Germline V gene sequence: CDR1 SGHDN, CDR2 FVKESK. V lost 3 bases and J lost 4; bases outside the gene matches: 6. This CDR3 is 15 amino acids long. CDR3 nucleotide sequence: TGTGCCAGCAGCCATTTGTCGACAGGGGGAAACACCATATATTTT. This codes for CASSHLSTGGNTIYF.

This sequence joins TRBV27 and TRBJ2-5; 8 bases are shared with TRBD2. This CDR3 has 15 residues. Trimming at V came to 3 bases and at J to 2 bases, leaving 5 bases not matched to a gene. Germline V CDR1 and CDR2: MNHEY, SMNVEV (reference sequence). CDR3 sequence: CASSFRTSGQETQYF. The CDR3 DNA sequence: TGTGCCAGCAGTTTCCGTACTAGCGGACAAGAGACCCAGTACTTC.

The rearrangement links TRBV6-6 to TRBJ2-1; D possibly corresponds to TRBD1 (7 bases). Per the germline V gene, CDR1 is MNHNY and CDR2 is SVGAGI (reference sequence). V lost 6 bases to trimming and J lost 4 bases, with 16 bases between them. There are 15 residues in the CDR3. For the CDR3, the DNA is TGTGCCAGCAGATCAGGGGGGCTCCGTTACAATGAGCAGTTCTTC. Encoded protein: CASRSGGLRYNEQFF.